The 10 T cell receptor beta chains reported below all come from one sample, sequenced in a study of T cells in Graves' hyperthyroidism and ophthalmopathy. RNA transcripts yielded amplified TCR beta CDR3 regions. HTBI primers were employed in a first-round RT-PCR of the TCR CDR3. TCRdb fed the multiplex PCR reads into MiXCR, producing one record per CDR3 protein. The sample has about 350,000 distinct CDR3 sequences, approximately 16% seen once; the top ten hold about 20%. Material: blood. These receptors came from a woman aged 55-69 years with Graves' ophthalmopathy.

This clonotype was counted at least ten times. Written as DNA, the CDR3 is TGTGCCAGCACTCCGACAGGGACTTACGAGCAGTACTTC. Protein product: CASTPTGTYEQYF. The chain couples TRBV6-1 to TRBJ2-7; weak D call: TRBD1 (7 bases). Germline lookup yields CDR1 MNHNS and CDR2 SASEGT. This CDR3 is built from 13 residues. V gave up 7 bases and J gave up 4 bases, with 14 bases separating them.

This clonotype was recorded at least ten times. V gene TRBV28 combines with J gene TRBJ2-5; either TRBD1 or TRBD2 may supply D (6 bases each). This CDR3 comprises 14 residues. The V and J ends lost 1 base and 5 bases respectively, with 11 bases between them. Germline-derived CDR1 and CDR2 are MDHEN and SYDVKM. DNA of the CDR3: TGTGCCAGCAGTTTATCCCGGGGGCTTGAGACCCAGTACTTC. Translating it yields CASSLSRGLETQYF.

The J gene is TRBJ2-3, the V gene TRBV5-1; no clear D gene. From germline, CDR1 is SGHRS and CDR2 YFSETQ. The CDR3 consists of 15 residues. V lost 7 bases and J lost 4, with 19 bases in between. CDR3 sequence reads: CASRPTWGISDTQYF. The CDR3 DNA follows: TGCGCCAGCCGACCAACTTGGGGAATTTCAGATACGCAGTATTTT.

This clonotype showed up many times. The chain recombines TRBV7-4 with TRBJ2-3; D remains unclear. Trimming took 1 base from V and 8 from J, leaving 16 bases between them. The CDR3 consists of 15 residues. Germline V gene data show CDR1 as SGHVT and CDR2 as SQSDAQ. CDR3 residues: CASSLVPAGKCTQYF. The CDR3 region has the DNA TGTGCCAGCAGCTTAGTCCCGGCCGGCAAGTGTACGCAGTATTTT.

This clonotype was seen repeatedly, ten times or more. The rearrangement uses TRBV6-6 and TRBJ1-1; D not resolved. The CDR3 is 12 residues long. Germline-derived CDR1 and CDR2 are MNHNY and SVGAGI (reference sequence). The ends were cut back, 2 bases at V and 5 bases at J, with 6 bases in the middle. The CDR3 here is CASSYVGTEAFF. Here the CDR3 DNA reads TGTGCCAGCAGTTACGTAGGAACTGAAGCTTTCTTT.

This clonotype showed up many times. This rearrangement joins TRBV27 to TRBJ2-7; the D gene is possibly TRBD2 (7 bases). The germline CDR1 and CDR2 sequences are MNHEY and SMNVEV (reference sequence). CDR3 size: 15 residues. The V end lost 2 bases, the J end lost 3 bases, and 14 bases lay between the germline ends. CDR3 nucleotides: TGTGCCAGCAGTTTAATTGCGGGGGCAGTCTACGAGCAGTACTTC. Residues: CASSLIAGAVYEQYF.

The V and J genes are TRBV14 and TRBJ2-5, with 10 bases identical to TRBD2. This CDR3 has 16 amino acids. Germline CDR1 is SGHDN and CDR2 is FVKESK. J gave up 5 bases and V 4 bases, and 10 bases lay outside the gene matches. CDR3 in DNA: TGTGCCAGCAGCCTCGGGAGCGGGAGGGCCGATGAGACCCAGTACTTC. It is translated as CASSLGSGRADETQYF.

In this sample, this clonotype turned up a few times. The CDR3 DNA reads TGTGCCAGCAGCCAGGGACTAGCGGGAGGGGCCCTCCTAGCCGAGCAGTACTTC. Its protein product is CASSQGLAGGALLAEQYF. The chain employs TRBV4-2 and TRBJ2-7, with 16 bases fitting TRBD2. V trimming: 3 bases; J trimming: 6 bases; junction bases outside the gene matches: 11. The CDR3 loop spans 18 amino acids. Per germline, CDR1 LGHNA and CDR2 YNFKEQ.

This clonotype has ten or more counts. The chain couples TRBV29-1 to TRBJ2-1; D ambiguous. With 5 bases removed from V and 2 bases from J, the gap between germline ends came to 10 bases. This CDR3 region has 13 residues. Germline CDR1 SQVTM, CDR2 ANQGSEA. CDR3 in DNA: TGCAGCGTTTGGGCCCAAACCTACAATGAGCAGTTCTTC. Protein product: CSVWAQTYNEQFF.

This chain connects TRBV11-3 to TRBJ1-2; 7 bases match TRBD1. Germline V gene lookup returns CDR1 SGHNT and CDR2 YENEEA. The CDR3 is 12 residues long. Trimming removed 0 bases from V and 14 bases from J; junction bases left unmatched: 6. The CDR3 here is CASSLDTGVATF. The CDR3, as DNA: TGTGCCAGCAGCTTAGATACAGGGGTGGCAACCTTC.